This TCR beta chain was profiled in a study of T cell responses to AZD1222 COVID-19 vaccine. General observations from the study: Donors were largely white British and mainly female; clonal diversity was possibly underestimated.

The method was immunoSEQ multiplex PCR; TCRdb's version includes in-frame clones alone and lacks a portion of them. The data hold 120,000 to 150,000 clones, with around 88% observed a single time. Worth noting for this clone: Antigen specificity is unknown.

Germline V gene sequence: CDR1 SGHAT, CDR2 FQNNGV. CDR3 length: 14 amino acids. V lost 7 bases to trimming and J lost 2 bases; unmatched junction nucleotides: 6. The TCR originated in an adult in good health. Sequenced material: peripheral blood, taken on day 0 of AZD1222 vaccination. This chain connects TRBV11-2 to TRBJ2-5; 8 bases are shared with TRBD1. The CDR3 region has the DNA TGTGCCAGCACGGAAGGGACAGGACAAGAGACCCAGTACTTC. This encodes CASTEGTGQETQYF.